The clone carrying this T cell receptor (beta chain) has ten or more counts. What it recognizes is unknown. MiXCR, run by TCRdb on the 5' RACE reads, gives a single entry per CDR3 protein. This sample carries hundreds of thousands of distinct CDR3 sequences, approximately 18% of them seen once, and the ten largest clones take roughly 14%. The data were taken from a study of identical twins. Findings of the study overall: For zero-insertion analyses, partial confounding could come from invariant MAIT and iNKT cells. The study based its conclusions on cross-sectional statistical analysis and did not follow the same donors.

The CDR3 is 16 residues long. CDR1 is SEHNR and CDR2 is FQNEAQ in the germline V gene (reference sequence). Trimming cost V 1 base and J 0 bases, with 9 bases left between them. This sample was also put to use in a study of T cells expressing NK-cell markers. From that study: The CD3+CD56-NKG2C+ fraction was also led by these clonotypes in a handful of donors. What remained unclear was the HCMV specificity of expanded NKG2C+ T cell clones.

This chain connects TRBV7-9 to TRBJ1-4; possible D gene TRBD1, 5 bases. This TCR came from a young woman in good health. Sequencing used PBMCs. CDR3 sequence: CASSLGQISTNEKLFF. In nucleotides, the CDR3 is TGTGCCAGCAGCTTAGGACAGATCTCAACTAATGAAAAACTGTTTTTT.